This paragraph reports one T cell receptor beta chain. Its antigen is not known. The entry originates in a study of T cell responses to AZD1222 COVID-19 vaccine. V was clipped by 3 bases and J by 8 bases, with 10 bases between them. Germline V gene sequence: CDR1 KGHSH, CDR2 LQKENI. This CDR3 comprises 13 residues. Overall study results and limits: Across the whole spike, CD4 TCRs peaked at regions 160-218 and 743-854. The study identified only a handful of AZD1222 recipients as seropositive at baseline. Possibly, clonal diversity was underestimated; donors were largely white British and included more females. Repertoires were obtained solely post-peak T cell response.

Produced via immunoSEQ multiplex PCR; TCRdb's table is partial and in-frame only. Of 130,000 or so clones in the sample, approximately 88% were seen once. Sample: peripheral blood, taken on day 0 of AZD1222 vaccination. V and J are TRBV18 and TRBJ1-4; no firm D call. This TCR was sampled from an adult in good health. The CDR3 DNA reads TGTGCCAGCTCACCGGGAACGAAGGAAAAACTGTTTTTT. The encoded protein is CASSPGTKEKLFF.